The 10 T cell receptor beta chains listed next were all sequenced from one sample in a study of T cells in Graves' hyperthyroidism and ophthalmopathy. TCR beta CDR3 regions were amplified from RNA transcripts. The HTBI primer set was used in a first-round RT-PCR of the TCR CDR3. TCRdb redid the calling of the multiplex PCR reads with MiXCR, one entry per CDR3 protein. The data show around 540,000 distinct CDR3 sequences, about 16% seen once. Sample: blood. These receptors originate from a young woman with Graves' ophthalmopathy.

The chain employs TRBV29-1 and TRBJ2-2; no clear D gene. This CDR3 region has 13 residues. Trimming took 4 bases from V and 0 from J, leaving 6 bases between them. Germline V gene sequence: CDR1 SQVTM, CDR2 ANQGSEA. The CDR3 is CSVGRPNTGELFF. The CDR3 DNA reads as TGCAGCGTTGGGCGGCCGAACACCGGGGAGCTGTTTTTT.

This clonotype turned up a few times. The chain links TRBV28 to TRBJ2-7; D not resolved. The CDR3 is made up of 12 amino acids. V was trimmed by 2 bases and J by 5 bases, leaving 7 bases between them. The V gene's germline CDR1 is MDHEN and CDR2 SYDVKM. The CDR3 bases are TGTGCCAGCAGTTTAATGGGGAACGAGCAGTACTTC. Protein: CASSLMGNEQYF. Full variable domain (rest looked up from reference TRBV28 and TRBJ2-7): DVKVTQSSRYLVKRTGEKVFLECVQDMDHENMFWYRQDPGLGLRLIYFSYDVKMKEKGDIPEGYSVSREKKERFSLILESASTNQTSMYLCASSLMGNEQYFGPGTRLTVT.

Only a few counts were recorded for this clonotype. V and J are TRBV6-1 and TRBJ2-1, with TRBD2 as a possible D gene (5 bases). This CDR3 comprises 15 residues. V lost 6 bases and J 2 bases, leaving 14 bases between the germline ends. The V gene's germline CDR1 is MNHNS and CDR2 SASEGT. The DNA of the CDR3 is TGTGCCAGCAGGCTCATGGGGAGTGCCTACAATGAGCAGTTCTTC. Its protein product is CASRLMGSAYNEQFF.

The chain employs TRBV7-9 and TRBJ2-5, with 12 nucleotides matching TRBD2. CDR3 length: 16 amino acids. Trimming cost V 1 base and J 4 bases; bases outside gene matches: 4. Per germline, CDR1 SEHNR and CDR2 FQNEAQ (reference sequence). The CDR3 DNA reads as TGTGCCAGCAGCTTAGGACTAGCGGGAGCCGGAGAGACCCAGTACTTC. Protein product: CASSLGLAGAGETQYF.

The chain uses TRBV4-2 and TRBJ1-5; D may be TRBD1 (5 bases). Germline values: CDR1 LGHNA, CDR2 YNFKEQ. V was cut by 3 bases and J by 5 bases, with 11 bases left in between. CDR3 length equals 14 residues. CDR3 DNA sequence: TGTGCCAGCAGCCAGTGGGGGACCGATCAGCCCCAGCATTTT. Protein product: CASSQWGTDQPQHF.

The chain has TRBV6-1 and TRBJ1-2; D may be TRBD1 (5 bases). Germline V gene lookup returns CDR1 MNHNS and CDR2 SASEGT. CDR3 length: 14 residues. The V end lost 1 base, the J end lost 4 bases, and 10 bases lay between the germline ends. In DNA, the CDR3 is TGTGCCAGCAGTGAAGTCGGGACCCTCTATGGCTACACCTTC. It yields the protein CASSEVGTLYGYTF.

This clonotype was seen more than once but under ten times. The V gene is TRBV10-3, the J gene TRBJ2-7; D gene unclear. The germline V gene has CDR1 ENHRY and CDR2 SYGVKD. V gave up 3 bases and J gave up 0 bases, with 12 bases separating them. The CDR3 covers 15 residues. CDR3 DNA: TGTGCCATCAGTGATTTAGGGCCAGCCTCCTACGAGCAGTACTTC. This gives the protein CAISDLGPASYEQYF.

The sample holds many counts of this clonotype. The rearrangement links TRBV2 to TRBJ2-5, with TRBD2 identical over 14 bases. V lost 8 bases and J lost 4; bases outside the gene matches: 3. This CDR3 is 14 amino acids long. Germline CDR1 and CDR2: SNHLY and FYNNEI. DNA of the CDR3: TGTGCCAGCCCGGGACTAGCGGGGGCAGAGACCCAGTACTTC. Protein sequence: CASPGLAGAETQYF.

This clonotype was seen ten or more times. V usage is TRBV29-1 and J usage is TRBJ1-5, with a tentative D call TRBD1 (6 bases). Looked up from germline, CDR1 is SQVTM and CDR2 is ANQGSEA. The V and J ends lost 4 bases and 3 bases respectively, with 10 bases between them. CDR3 length: 13 residues. In nucleotides, the CDR3 is TGCAGCGTTGTACAGGGAGTCAATCAGCCCCAGCATTTT. Its protein product is CSVVQGVNQPQHF.

This clonotype was seen ten or more times. CDR3 loop: CASTSGGERGNDEQFF. CDR3 sequence (DNA): TGTGCCAGCACCTCCGGAGGCGAGCGGGGGAATGATGAGCAGTTCTTC. The rearrangement uses TRBV28 and TRBJ2-1, with TRBD2 matching 8 bases. The CDR3 has 16 amino acids. V dropped 7 bases and J dropped 8; count of bases not matched to a gene: 16. Germline V gene data show CDR1 as MDHEN and CDR2 as SYDVKM.